This T cell receptor (beta chain) appears in the sequencing data of a study of shared clonotypes between healthy human individuals. This CDR3 has 12 amino acids. V lost 11 bases, J lost 3 bases, and 13 bases lay in between. Germline lookup yields CDR1 SEHNR and CDR2 FQNEAQ (reference sequence). CD8 cells regarded as naive lacked CD45RO, were positively chosen for CCR7, and omitted terminally differentiated effector memory CD45RA+ cells. Clones were read by immunoSEQ multiplex PCR, and TCRdb kept only the in-frame ones, dropping some. The sample holds about 2,100,000 clones, approximately 94% seen once.

The source is a man younger than 35 in good health. Some clones in this sample may be carry-over from other donors' samples. Sequencing was carried out using naive CD8+ T cells from PBMCs. The V and J genes are TRBV7-9 and TRBJ1-1; perhaps TRBD1 as D (5 bases). CDR3 loop: CALGSGHTEAFF. The CDR3 bases are TGTGCCCTGGGGTCGGGACACACTGAAGCTTTCTTT.